Listed below are T cell receptor beta chains from one sample, sequenced in a study of blood T cell repertoires in COVID-19. The table came from immunoSEQ multiplex PCR; TCRdb's copy has only in-frame clones and leaves some out. The sample carries about 70,000 clones, approximately 86% recorded once. The sample consisted of peripheral blood. These receptors were collected from a man aged 65-85 years with active COVID-19. CDR3s include the opening cysteine and the closing phenylalanine or tryptophan. D genes are given only for firm matches. Clone size is stated in some rows and not others, as once, few, many or a class when expanded.

-,TRBV4-3,TRBJ2-3,17,-,TGCGCCAGCAGCCCCGGGTTCATAGGGGCCACCACAGATACGCAGTATTTT,CASSPGFIGATTDTQYF
-,TRBV7-6,TRBJ2-1,16,TRBD1,TGTGCCAGCAGCCGGACAGGGTCCAGCTCCTACAATGAGCAGTTCTTC,CASSRTGSSSYNEQFF
-,TRBV6-1,TRBJ2-4,14,-,TGTGCCAGCAGTGAGGCGGCAGGGGAGGGCATTCAGTACTTC,CASSEAAGEGIQYF
-,TRBV3-1/TRBV3-2,TRBJ2-5,18,TRBD2,TGTGCCAGCAGCCAAGAGGGTCGGACTAGCGGGAGGGAGGGGACCCAGTACTTC,CASSQEGRTSGREGTQYF
few,TRBV3-1/TRBV3-2,TRBJ1-5,15,-,TGTGCCAGCAGCCAAGAGGGACACCTTAATCAGCCCCAGCATTTT,CASSQEGHLNQPQHF
-,TRBV30,TRBJ2-6,15,-,TGTGCCGCAAGCCCTTCCAACTCTGGGGCCAACGTCCTGACTTTC,CAASPSNSGANVLTF
-,TRBV25-1,TRBJ1-2,12,-,TGTGCCAGCGCGGGGAATAACTATGGCTACACCTTC,CASAGNNYGYTF
-,TRBV9,TRBJ2-5,13,TRBD1,TGTGCCAGCAGCAGGGGGCCCCAAGAGACCCAGTACTTC,CASSRGPQETQYF
few,TRBV7-8,TRBJ1-5,15,TRBD1,TGTGCCAGCAGCTTAGGGACAGGGGGCGGTCAGCCCCAGCATTTT,CASSLGTGGGQPQHF
few,TRBV10-3,TRBJ2-7,15,TRBD2,TGTGCCACCGCGTGGGGACTAGCGTACCTGGGGGAGCAGTACTTC,CATAWGLAYLGEQYF